The 5 T cell receptor beta chains below all came from one sample that was sequenced in a study of response to subunit inactivated influenza vaccine. TCRdb called the RT-PCR reads again in MiXCR, with one record for every CDR3 protein. The table includes around 200,000 distinct CDR3 sequences, approximately 9.2% detected once. The sequencing here drew on non-naive T cells sorted from PBMCs, taken on the day of vaccination. The origin of the receptors is a man aged 50 or older who received an inactivated influenza vaccine.

The V and J genes are TRBV5-1 and TRBJ1-2; D is perhaps TRBD1 (5 bases). There are 13 residues in the CDR3. V gave up 4 bases and J gave up 4 bases, with 11 bases separating them. Germline CDR1 and CDR2: SGHRS and YFSETQ. The CDR3 nucleotides are TGCGCCAGCAGCGCACAGGAATTCTATGGCTACACCTTC. This encodes CASSAQEFYGYTF.

The rearrangement joins TRBV7-2 to TRBJ2-3; 13 bases are shared with TRBD2. The CDR3 covers 16 residues. J was trimmed by 4 bases and V by 5 bases; bases with no gene match: 6. Germline CDR1 SGHTA, CDR2 FQGNSA. CDR3 coding DNA: TGTGCCAGCAGCCCTGGACTAGCGGGAGTGGCAGATACGCAGTATTTT. Translation gives CASSPGLAGVADTQYF.

This clonotype has just one count. The chain links TRBV4-3 to TRBJ2-3; D gene ambiguous. V was cut by 0 bases and J by 1 base, with 8 bases left in between. Germline V lookup: CDR1 LGHNA, CDR2 YSLEER. This CDR3 spans 15 amino acids. The CDR3 is CASSQDLLGTDTQYF. The DNA for the CDR3 is TGCGCCAGCAGCCAAGATCTGCTGGGCACAGATACGCAGTATTTT.

This clonotype was recorded a few times. The chain combines TRBV7-9 with TRBJ2-5, with D maybe TRBD2 (7 bases). Per germline, CDR1 SEHNR and CDR2 FQNEAQ (reference sequence). The V end was cut by 1 base, the J end by 5 bases, with 11 bases between. The CDR3 extends over 14 amino acids. CDR3 DNA sequence: TGTGCCAGCAGCTTAGGGGGGGGGCCCGAGACCCAGTACTTC. Its translation is CASSLGGGPETQYF. The variable domain in full, with the rest retrieved from reference TRBV7-9 and TRBJ2-5, is DTGVSQNPRHKITKRGQNVTFRCDPISEHNRLYWYRQTLGQGPEFLTYFQNEAQLEKSRLLSDRFSAERPKGSFSTLEIQRTEQGDSAMYLCASSLGGGPETQYFGPGTRLLVL.

The chain links TRBV28 to TRBJ2-5; TRBD2 agrees at 10 bases. Germline values: CDR1 MDHEN, CDR2 SYDVKM. This CDR3 has 15 amino acids. Trimming at V came to 5 bases and at J to 1 base, leaving 4 bases not matched to a gene. CDR3: CASSVRTSGQETQYF. The CDR3 nucleotides read TGTGCCAGCAGTGTCCGGACTAGCGGCCAAGAGACCCAGTACTTC. Full variable domain (outside the CDR3, taken from reference TRBV28 and TRBJ2-5): DVKVTQSSRYLVKRTGEKVFLECVQDMDHENMFWYRQDPGLGLRLIYFSYDVKMKEKGDIPEGYSVSREKKERFSLILESASTNQTSMYLCASSVRTSGQETQYFGPGTRLLVL.